These 20 T cell receptor beta chains originate from one sample sequenced in a study of blood T cell repertoires in COVID-19. Method: immunoSEQ multiplex PCR; TCRdb's copy keeps in-frame clones and lacks some. The repertoire has over 50,000 clones, 75% to 90% of them found once; the top ten carry under 3.5%. Specimen: peripheral blood. The receptors come from an elderly man with acute or convalescent COVID-19.

The V gene is TRBV11-2, the J gene TRBJ2-3; 14 nucleotides agree with TRBD2. The CDR3 extends over 17 amino acids. CDR1 SGHAT and CDR2 FQNNGV come from the germline V gene. J gave up 5 bases and V 0 bases, and 4 bases lay outside the gene matches. CDR3 DNA: TGTGCCAGCAGCTTAGAACCGGGACTAGCGGGGGAAGATACGCAGTATTTT. This sequence encodes CASSLEPGLAGEDTQYF.

Concerning this clone: The junction differs from germline at one of its ends, possibly a read error. The CDR3 region is CASSLGLGQGETQYF. As DNA, the CDR3 is TGTGCTAGCAGCTTAGGACTGGGCCAGGGTGAGACCCAGTACTTC. The V and J genes are TRBV7-7 and TRBJ2-5, with D perhaps matching TRBD1 or TRBD2 (5 bases each). Germline CDR1 SSHAT, CDR2 FNYEAQ (reference sequence). CDR3 length: 15 amino acids.

A few counts support this clone. The rearrangement links TRBV3-1 (or the pseudogene TRBV3-2) to TRBJ1-4; TRBD1 matches at 7 bases. CDR1 and CDR2 from the germline V gene are LGHDT and YNNKEL (reference sequence). This CDR3 spans 15 amino acids. The ends lost 1 base at V and 10 bases at J; junction bases unmatched: 9. The CDR3 region is CASSQAGTGVGKLFF. DNA of the CDR3: TGTGCCAGCAGCCAAGCCGGTACAGGGGTTGGAAAACTGTTTTTT.

J is TRBJ1-1 and V is TRBV7-9; a possible D gene is TRBD1 (6 bases). The CDR3 is 14 amino acids. Deletions cut 7 bases from V and 13 bases from J, with 25 bases between. CDR1 is SEHNR and CDR2 is FQNEAQ in the germline V gene (reference sequence). CDR3 DNA sequence: TGTGCCAGCATCTCTCAGGGGTATAGGGGTCTAGGTTTCTTT. It encodes CASISQGYRGLGFF.

This rearrangement joins TRBV6-6 to TRBJ1-4; a weak D match, TRBD1 (6 bases). The V gene's germline CDR1 is MNHNY and CDR2 SVGAGI (reference sequence). V was clipped by 6 bases and J by 7 bases, with 15 bases between them. The CDR3 contains 14 residues. In nucleotides, the CDR3 is TGTGCCAGCAGGGACTGGGGGCAGAGTGAAAAACTGTTTTTT. It codes for CASRDWGQSEKLFF.

The CDR3 DNA sequence: TGCGCCAGCAGCCCCGGGTCTCGGGTTTGGACAGATACGCAGTATTTT. Translating gives CASSPGSRVWTDTQYF. The rearrangement uses TRBV4-3 and TRBJ2-3, with unresolved D. Trimming cost V 4 bases and J 3 bases, with 17 bases left between them. The CDR3 is 16 residues long. Germline V lookup: CDR1 LGHNA, CDR2 YSLEER.

The rearrangement joins TRBV12-3 or TRBV12-4 to TRBJ1-2, with no clear D. The V end lost 1 base, the J end lost 2 bases, and 5 bases lay between the germline ends. The CDR3 has 13 amino acids. The CDR3, as DNA: TGTGCCAGCAGTTTAGGGGCCAACTATGGCTACACCTTC. Its translation: CASSLGANYGYTF.

This sequence joins TRBV28 and TRBJ1-6; D unclear. The CDR3 runs to 12 residues. The germline V gene encodes CDR1 MDHEN and CDR2 SYDVKM. Trimming cost V 1 base and J 14 bases, with 9 bases left between them. This CDR3 reads CASSLYPGSLHF. The CDR3, as DNA: TGTGCCAGCAGTTTATATCCGGGGTCCCTCCACTTT.

This rearrangement joins TRBV2 to TRBJ2-5; D gene uncertain. Between the trimmed V and J ends, which lost 5 bases and 2 bases, there was a span of 15 bases. CDR3 length: 15 amino acids. Germline V gene lookup returns CDR1 SNHLY and CDR2 FYNNEI. CDR3 bases: TGTGCCAGCAGTTCGCTCTTACAGAGACAAGAGACCCAGTACTTC. This gives the protein CASSSLLQRQETQYF. The variable domain in full, completed from reference TRBV2 and TRBJ2-5, reads EPEVTQTPSHQVTQMGQEVILRCVPISNHLYFYWYRQILGQKVEFLVSFYNNEISEKSEIFDDQFSVERPDGSNFTLKIRSTKLEDSAMYFCASSSLLQRQETQYFGPGTRLLVL.

The chain employs TRBV7-9 and TRBJ1-1; D might be TRBD1 (6 bases). This CDR3 contains 14 residues. Trimming took off 5 bases at V and 2 bases at J, with 12 bases between the two ends. CDR1 SEHNR and CDR2 FQNEAQ come from the germline V gene (reference sequence). The CDR3 spells CASSLGHINTEAFF. The CDR3 DNA reads TGTGCCAGCAGCCTGGGACACATTAACACTGAAGCTTTCTTT.

The chain is built from TRBV10-3 and TRBJ1-2; TRBD1 agrees at 9 bases. V was pared by 2 bases and J by 1 base, with 5 bases of the junction left unmatched. The germline gives CDR1 ENHRY, CDR2 SYGVKD. The CDR3 has 16 amino acids. As DNA, the CDR3 is TGTGCCATCAGTGAGAGGGGGGACAGGGATAACTATGGCTACACCTTC. It encodes CAISERGDRDNYGYTF.

V and J are TRBV18 and TRBJ1-6; the D gene is possibly TRBD1 (6 bases). CDR3 length: 15 amino acids. Trimming took 4 bases from V and 10 from J, leaving 17 bases between them. The germline gives CDR1 KGHSH, CDR2 LQKENI. Here the CDR3 reads CASSRGDTAGSPLHF. Written as DNA, the CDR3 is TGTGCCAGCTCACGAGGGGACACGGCCGGATCACCCCTCCACTTT.

V and J are TRBV11-2 and TRBJ2-5; the D gene is possibly TRBD1 (5 bases). V was trimmed by 1 base and J by 7 bases, leaving 10 bases between them. The CDR3 consists of 13 residues. Germline V gene lookup returns CDR1 SGHAT and CDR2 FQNNGV. This chain's CDR3 is CASSLVQGSTQYF. Written as DNA, the CDR3 is TGTGCCAGCAGCTTAGTGCAGGGTTCGACCCAGTACTTC.

This chain links TRBV7-2 with TRBJ1-2; D not resolved. The CDR3 covers 12 residues. In germline, CDR1 is SGHTA, CDR2 FQGNSA. Between the trimmed V and J ends, which lost 0 bases and 8 bases, there was a span of 7 bases. CDR3 residues: CASSLAVAGYTF. The CDR3 nucleotides are TGTGCCAGCAGCTTAGCAGTAGCAGGCTACACCTTC.

This clone was detected only a few times. Here the CDR3 DNA reads TGTGCCAGCAGCCCGGAGGGTCCCAGCGAGCAGTACTTC. Protein sequence: CASSPEGPSEQYF. The chain is built from TRBV9 and TRBJ2-7, with D maybe TRBD2 (6 bases). The CDR3 length is 13 residues. The V gene lost 4 bases and the J gene lost 6 bases, with 14 bases spanning the gap. Germline CDR1 SGDLS, CDR2 YYNGEE.

The rearrangement joins TRBV3-1 (or the pseudogene TRBV3-2) to TRBJ1-2, with D maybe TRBD1 (5 bases). The V end was cut by 4 bases, the J end by 4 bases, with 10 bases between. Germline-derived CDR1 and CDR2 are LGHDT and YNNKEL (reference sequence). This CDR3 region has 13 residues. Here the CDR3 reads CASSLGGVYGYTF. As DNA, the CDR3 is TGTGCCAGCAGCCTGGGGGGGGTCTATGGCTACACCTTC.

The chain has TRBV7-2 and TRBJ1-1, with D perhaps TRBD1 (6 bases). The CDR3 length is 15 residues. CDR1 and CDR2 (germline): SGHTA, FQGNSA. V dropped 1 base and J dropped 1 base, with 10 bases sitting between them. CDR3 amino acids: CASSLEVRGNTEAFF. The DNA for the CDR3 is TGTGCCAGCAGCTTAGAAGTCAGGGGGAACACTGAAGCTTTCTTT.

The chain uses TRBV10-3 and TRBJ2-5, with TRBD2 matching 9 bases. Germline loops: CDR1 ENHRY, CDR2 SYGVKD. The CDR3 is 14 amino acids. Trimming took 10 bases from V and 3 from J; bases not matched to a gene: 9. The CDR3: CATRTSDGEETQYF. CDR3 coding DNA: TGTGCCACTCGGACTAGCGATGGGGAAGAGACCCAGTACTTC.

The chain couples TRBV5-1 to TRBJ2-3; D is uncertain. Germline V gene lookup returns CDR1 SGHRS and CDR2 YFSETQ. Trimming took 2 bases from V and 4 from J, leaving 11 bases between them. This CDR3 is 14 amino acids long. The chain's CDR3 is CASSFQMPPDTQYF. The CDR3 coding sequence is TGCGCCAGCAGCTTCCAGATGCCCCCAGATACGCAGTATTTT.

This clone came up a few times. This sequence joins TRBV7-2 and TRBJ2-7, with 8 bases identical to TRBD1. The germline V gene has CDR1 SGHTA and CDR2 FQGNSA. V was pared by 5 bases and J by 3 bases, with 9 bases of the junction left unmatched. This CDR3 spans 15 amino acids. The DNA for the CDR3 is TGTGCCAGCAGCGACTCAGGGGGCATTAGCTACGAGCAGTACTTC. Protein product: CASSDSGGISYEQYF.